This T cell receptor beta chain was found in a study of CD8 T cells in Susac syndrome. Reverse transcription of roughly 0.5 to 1 ug RNA was carried out with random hexamers. TCRdb reprocessed the immunoSEQ multiplex PCR reads via MiXCR and lists one record per CDR3 protein. The repertoire includes approximately 200,000 distinct CDR3 sequences, about 93% of them detected once, and over 0.1% sits in the top ten. The sequence derives from a human donor with multiple sclerosis. Sequencing used CD8+ T cells from PBMCs.

CDR3 residues: CASSSDGGGEQYF. The CDR3 DNA reads TGCGCCAGCAGCTCGGACGGCGGTGGCGAGCAGTACTTC. The gene calls are TRBV5-1 and TRBJ2-7; no clear D gene. The CDR3 is made up of 13 amino acids. The V end lost 3 bases, the J end lost 6 bases, and 13 bases lay between the germline ends. Germline V CDR1 and CDR2: SGHRS, YFSETQ.